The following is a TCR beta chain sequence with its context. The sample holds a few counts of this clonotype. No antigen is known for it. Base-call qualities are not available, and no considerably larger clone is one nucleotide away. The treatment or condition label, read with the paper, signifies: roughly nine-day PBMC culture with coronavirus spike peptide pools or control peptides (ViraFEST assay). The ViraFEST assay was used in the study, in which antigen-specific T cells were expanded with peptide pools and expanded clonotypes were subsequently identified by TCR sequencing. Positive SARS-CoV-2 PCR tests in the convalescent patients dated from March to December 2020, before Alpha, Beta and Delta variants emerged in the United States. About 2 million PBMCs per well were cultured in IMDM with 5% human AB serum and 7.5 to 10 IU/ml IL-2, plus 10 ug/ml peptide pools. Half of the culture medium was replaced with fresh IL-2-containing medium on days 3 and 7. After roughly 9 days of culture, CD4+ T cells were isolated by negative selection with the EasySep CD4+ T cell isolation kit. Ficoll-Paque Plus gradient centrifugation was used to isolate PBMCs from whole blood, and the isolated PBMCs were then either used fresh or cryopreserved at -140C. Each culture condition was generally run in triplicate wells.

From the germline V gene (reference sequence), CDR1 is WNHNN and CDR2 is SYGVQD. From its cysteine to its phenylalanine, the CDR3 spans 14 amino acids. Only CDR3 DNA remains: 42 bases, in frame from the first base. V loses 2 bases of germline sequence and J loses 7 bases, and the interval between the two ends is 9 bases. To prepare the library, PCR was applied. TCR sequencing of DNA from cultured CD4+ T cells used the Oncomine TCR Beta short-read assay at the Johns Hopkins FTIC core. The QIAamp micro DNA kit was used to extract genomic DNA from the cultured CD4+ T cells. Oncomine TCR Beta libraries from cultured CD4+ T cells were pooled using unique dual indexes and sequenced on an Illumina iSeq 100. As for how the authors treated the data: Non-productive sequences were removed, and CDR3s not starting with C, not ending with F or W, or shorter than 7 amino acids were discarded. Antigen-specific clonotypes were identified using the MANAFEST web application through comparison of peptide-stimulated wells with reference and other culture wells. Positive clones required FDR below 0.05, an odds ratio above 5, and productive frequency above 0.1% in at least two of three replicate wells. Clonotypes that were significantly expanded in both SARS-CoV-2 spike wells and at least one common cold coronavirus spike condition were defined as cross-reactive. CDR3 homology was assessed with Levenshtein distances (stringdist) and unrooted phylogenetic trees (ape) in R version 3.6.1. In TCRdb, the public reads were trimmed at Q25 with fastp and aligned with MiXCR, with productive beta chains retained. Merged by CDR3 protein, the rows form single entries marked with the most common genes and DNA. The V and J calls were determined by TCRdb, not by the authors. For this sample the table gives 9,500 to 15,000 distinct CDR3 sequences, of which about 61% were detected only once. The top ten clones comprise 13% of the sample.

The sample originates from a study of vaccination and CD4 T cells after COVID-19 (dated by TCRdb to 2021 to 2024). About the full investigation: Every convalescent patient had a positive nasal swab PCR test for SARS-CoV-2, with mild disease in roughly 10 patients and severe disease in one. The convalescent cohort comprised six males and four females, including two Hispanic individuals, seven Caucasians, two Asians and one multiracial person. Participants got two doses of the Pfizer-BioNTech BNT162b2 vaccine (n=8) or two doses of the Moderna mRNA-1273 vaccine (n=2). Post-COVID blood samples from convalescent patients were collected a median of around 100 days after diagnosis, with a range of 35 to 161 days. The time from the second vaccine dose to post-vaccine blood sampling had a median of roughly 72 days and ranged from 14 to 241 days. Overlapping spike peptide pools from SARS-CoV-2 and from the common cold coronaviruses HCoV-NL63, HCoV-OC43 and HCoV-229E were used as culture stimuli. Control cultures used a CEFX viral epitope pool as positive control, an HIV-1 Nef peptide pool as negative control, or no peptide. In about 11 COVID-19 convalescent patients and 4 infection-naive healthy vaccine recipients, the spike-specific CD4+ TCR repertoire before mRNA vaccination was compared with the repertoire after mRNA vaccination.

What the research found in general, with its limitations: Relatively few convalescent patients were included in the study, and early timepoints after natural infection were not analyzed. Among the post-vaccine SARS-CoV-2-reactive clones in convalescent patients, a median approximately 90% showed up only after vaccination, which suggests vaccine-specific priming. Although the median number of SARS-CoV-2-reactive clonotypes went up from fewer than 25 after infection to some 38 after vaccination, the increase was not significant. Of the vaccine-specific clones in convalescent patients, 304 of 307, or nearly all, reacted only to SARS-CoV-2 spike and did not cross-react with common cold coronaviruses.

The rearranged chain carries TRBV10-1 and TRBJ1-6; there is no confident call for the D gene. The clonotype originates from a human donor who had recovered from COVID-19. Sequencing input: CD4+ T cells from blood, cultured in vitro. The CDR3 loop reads CASSEGLENSPLHF. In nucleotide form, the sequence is TGCGCCAGCAGTGAGGGCCTGGAAAATTCACCCCTCCACTTT.